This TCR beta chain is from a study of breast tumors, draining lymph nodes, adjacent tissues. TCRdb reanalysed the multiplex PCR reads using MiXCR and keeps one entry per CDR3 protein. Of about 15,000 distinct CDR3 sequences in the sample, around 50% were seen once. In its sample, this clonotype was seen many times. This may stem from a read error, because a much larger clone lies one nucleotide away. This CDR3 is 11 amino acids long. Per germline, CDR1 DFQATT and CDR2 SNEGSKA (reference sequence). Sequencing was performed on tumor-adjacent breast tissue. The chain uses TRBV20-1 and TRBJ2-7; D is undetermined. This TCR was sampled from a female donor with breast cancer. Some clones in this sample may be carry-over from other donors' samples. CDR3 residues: CSARTTYEQSF. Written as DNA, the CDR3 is TGCAGTGCTAGAACTACGTACGAGCAGTCCTTC.